This TCR beta chain comes out of a study of T cell repertoires in cytomegalovirus infection. About the research overall: From public TCR beta signatures came an indication of both CMV infection and matching HLA type. Study-level points and caveats: Summed frequency of public TCR beta families distinguished CMV carriers with the relevant HLA. Dominating the ex vivo response were HLA-C-restricted CMV-specific TCR beta clonotypes.

TCRdb re-called the reads with MiXCR, one entry per CDR3 protein. In the table there are about 570,000 distinct CDR3 sequences, roughly 43% of which are singletons. The CDR3 is 15 residues long. Germline assignment: CDR1 MNHNS and CDR2 SASEGT. Trimming removed 6 bases at V and 0 bases at J, with 11 bases between. In this sample, this clonotype turned up a few times. Its target is unknown. The V gene is TRBV6-1, the J gene TRBJ2-2; D is ambiguous. The receptor's source is a human donor in good health (CMV status not recorded). Some clones in this sample may be carry-over from other donors' samples. Material: cultured PBMCs, obtained from culture after CMV antigen stimulation. This chain's CDR3 is CASRTAAANTGELFF. For the CDR3, the DNA is TGTGCCAGCAGGACGGCCGCCGCGAACACCGGGGAGCTGTTTTTT.